These 18 T cell receptor beta chains originate from one sample sequenced in a study of T cell repertoires in cytomegalovirus infection. No cognate antigen is known for these TCRs. In TCRdb, the reads were re-called with MiXCR into one record per CDR3 protein. This table holds about 900,000 distinct CDR3 sequences, roughly 30% found once. Sample: cultured CD8+ T cells from PBMCs, taken from culture after CMV antigen stimulation. The receptor source for this set is a human donor in good health (CMV status not recorded). Some clones in this sample may be carry-over from other donors' samples.

A remark on this clonotype: One base away lies a much larger clone, so this may be a sequencing read error. The V call is TRBV7-4, the J call TRBJ2-1, with TRBD2 matching 7 bases. CDR1 is SGHVT, CDR2 SQSDAQ, per germline. The CDR3 contains 15 residues. This CDR3 is CASSLESGAYNEQSF. Here the CDR3 DNA reads TGTGCCAGCAGCTTAGAAAGCGGGGCCTACAATGAGCAGTCCTTC.

Only a few counts were recorded for this clonotype. The J gene is TRBJ2-1, the V gene TRBV7-8, with 8 bases identical to TRBD2. Germline V gives CDR1 SGHVS, CDR2 FQNEAQ. J was trimmed by 5 bases and V by 5 bases; bases with no gene match: 8. CDR3 length: 15 residues. CDR3 loop: CASSPGGGADNEQFF. CDR3 nucleotides: TGTGCCAGCAGCCCCGGGGGGGGGGCTGACAATGAGCAGTTCTTC.

The rearrangement uses TRBV19 and TRBJ1-1, with D possibly TRBD1 on 6 matching bases. Germline assignment: CDR1 LNHDA and CDR2 SQIVND (reference sequence). The V end was cut by 6 bases, the J end by 0 bases, with 17 bases between. CDR3 length: 16 amino acids. CDR3 bases: TGTGCCAGTAGCGACACTCAGGGGCTGCTGAACACTGAAGCTTTCTTT. As protein: CASSDTQGLLNTEAFF.

This clonotype appeared many times. The rearrangement joins TRBV24-1 to TRBJ2-4; TRBD2 might be the D (6 bases). The germline V gene has CDR1 KGHDR and CDR2 SFDVKD. The CDR3 has 15 residues. Trimming pared 7 bases from V and 4 bases from J, leaving 16 bases between. CDR3 in DNA: TGTGCCACCAGAGGAATGGGGGGAAGGAAAAACATTCAGTACTTC. Protein sequence: CATRGMGGRKNIQYF.

At least ten counts were recorded for this clonotype. The gene calls are TRBV7-2 and TRBJ2-4; D remains unclear. The CDR3 is 14 residues long. V was trimmed by 4 bases and J by 0 bases, leaving 7 bases between them. Germline V gives CDR1 SGHTA, CDR2 FQGNSA. In nucleotides, the CDR3 is TGTGCCAGCAGCTCGTCACTAGCCAAAAACATTCAGTACTTC. Encoded protein: CASSSSLAKNIQYF. Complete variable domain (other parts from reference TRBV7-2 and TRBJ2-4): GAGVSQSPSNKVTEKGKDVELRCDPISGHTALYWYRQSLGQGLEFLIYFQGNSAPDKSGLPSDRFSAERTGGSVSTLTIQRTQQEDSAVYLCASSSSLAKNIQYFGAGTRLSVL.

The V and J genes are TRBV20-1 and TRBJ1-5; no clear D gene. With 3 bases removed from V and 3 bases from J, the gap between germline ends came to 9 bases. The CDR3 extends over 13 amino acids. CDR1 is DFQATT and CDR2 is SNEGSKA in the germline V gene (reference sequence). CDR3 loop: CSARPAINQPQHF. CDR3 nucleotide sequence: TGCAGTGCTAGGCCGGCGATCAATCAGCCCCAGCATTTT.

This clonotype has a count of ten or more. This chain joins TRBV25-1 and TRBJ1-2; the D gene is possibly TRBD1 (5 bases). The CDR3 totals 12 residues. The germline gives CDR1 MGHDK, CDR2 SYGVNS. V gave up 4 bases and J gave up 6 bases, with 9 bases separating them. The CDR3: CASSVWGDGYTF. The CDR3 DNA reads TGTGCCAGCAGTGTGTGGGGCGATGGCTACACCTTC.

This clonotype was seen at least ten times. The chain is built from TRBV7-6 and TRBJ1-5; possibly TRBD1 for D (5 bases). CDR1 SGHVS and CDR2 FNYEAQ come from the germline V gene. V shed 1 base and J shed 6 bases, with 13 bases lying between them. The CDR3 covers 15 residues. The CDR3 DNA reads as TGTGCCAGCAGCTTAGGTCGGGGGGGAAGTCAGCCCCAGCATTTT. Translated, it gives CASSLGRGGSQPQHF.

The chain recombines TRBV6-2 or TRBV6-3 with TRBJ1-1; D call uncertain. Germline V lookup: CDR1 MNHEY, CDR2 SVGEGT. Trimming cost V 3 bases and J 3 bases, with 11 bases left between them. The CDR3 extends over 14 amino acids. This CDR3 is CASSYNRAHTEAFF. CDR3 bases: TGTGCCAGCAGTTATAACAGAGCCCACACTGAAGCTTTCTTT.

This clonotype has just a few counts. This sequence joins TRBV27 and TRBJ2-1; TRBD1 matches 7 bases. Germline loops: CDR1 MNHEY, CDR2 SMNVEV (reference sequence). The CDR3 contains 13 residues. Trimming took 5 bases from V and 6 from J; bases not matched to a gene: 4. CDR3 region: CASSGGQFNEQFF. CDR3 sequence (DNA): TGTGCCAGCAGTGGGGGACAGTTCAATGAGCAGTTCTTC.

The chain employs TRBV12-3 or TRBV12-4 and TRBJ2-5; TRBD2 aligns across 8 bases. V was clipped by 6 bases and J by 3 bases; unmatched bases: 9. The CDR3 loop spans 15 amino acids. The CDR3 protein is CASSPERGGEETQYF. The CDR3 region has the DNA TGTGCCAGCAGCCCCGAACGGGGGGGGGAAGAGACCCAGTACTTC.

This chain links TRBV27 with TRBJ1-6; D is uncertain. From germline, CDR1 is MNHEY and CDR2 SMNVEV (reference sequence). V shed 2 bases and J shed 8 bases, with 7 bases lying between them. The CDR3 totals 13 residues. The CDR3 is CASSLGEHSPLHF. In DNA form, the CDR3 reads TGTGCCAGCAGTTTAGGGGAACATTCACCCCTCCACTTT.

The sample holds a few counts of this clonotype. The J gene is TRBJ1-2, the V gene TRBV5-4; 8 nucleotides agree with TRBD1. Germline V CDR1 and CDR2: SGHNT, YYREEE (reference sequence). The trim removed 4 bases at V and 8 bases at J, leaving 7 bases unmatched. CDR3 length: 13 amino acids. CDR3 sequence reads: CASSPDRGRGYTF. As DNA, the CDR3 is TGTGCCAGCAGCCCCGACAGGGGAAGAGGCTACACCTTC.

This sequence joins TRBV5-1 and TRBJ1-1, with D uncertain. In germline, CDR1 is SGHRS, CDR2 YFSETQ. Trimming left V 5 bases short and J 6 bases short, with 14 bases between. The length of the CDR3 is 13 residues. CDR3 sequence (DNA): TGCGCCAGCAGTTGGGTCGACGGTGCTGAAGCTTTCTTT. Encoded protein: CASSWVDGAEAFF.

The chain joins TRBV7-9 to TRBJ1-2; 9 nucleotides line up with TRBD1. Germline V lookup: CDR1 SEHNR, CDR2 FQNEAQ (reference sequence). CDR3 size: 15 residues. Germline trimming cut 5 bases from V and 7 bases from J; bases unmatched to any gene: 11. CDR3 bases: TGTGCCAGCAGCCCAGGGGGACAGGGATCGTCTGGCTACACCTTC. Its protein product is CASSPGGQGSSGYTF. The full variable domain, completed using reference TRBV7-9 and TRBJ1-2, is DTGVSQNPRHKITKRGQNVTFRCDPISEHNRLYWYRQTLGQGPEFLTYFQNEAQLEKSRLLSDRFSAERPKGSFSTLEIQRTEQGDSAMYLCASSPGGQGSSGYTFGSGTRLTVV.

Written as DNA, the CDR3 is TGTGCCAGCAGCTACCGTTCGACTAGCGGCTCCTACGAGCAGTACTTC. Translation gives CASSYRSTSGSYEQYF. The chain joins TRBV7-6 to TRBJ2-7, with 9 bases that match TRBD2. This CDR3 spans 16 amino acids. J was trimmed by 0 bases and V by 4 bases; bases with no gene match: 7. The V gene's germline CDR1 is SGHVS and CDR2 FNYEAQ. Full variable domain (missing parts from reference TRBV7-6 and TRBJ2-7): GAGVSQSPRYKVTKRGQDVALRCDPISGHVSLYWYRQALGQGPEFLTYFNYEAQQDKSGLPNDRFSAERPEGSISTLTIQRTEQRDSAMYRCASSYRSTSGSYEQYFGPGTRLTVT.

This clonotype was seen more than once but under ten times. The genes are TRBV7-9 and TRBJ2-6, with D possibly matching TRBD1 (5 bases). The CDR3 runs to 17 residues. The V end was cut by 2 bases, the J end by 0 bases, with 11 bases between. Germline-derived CDR1 and CDR2 are SEHNR and FQNEAQ (reference sequence). CDR3 in amino acids: CASSLQGADSGANVLTF. The CDR3 coding sequence is TGTGCCAGCAGCTTACAAGGGGCCGACTCTGGGGCCAACGTCCTGACTTTC.

The rearrangement joins TRBV7-9 to TRBJ2-2, with 7 bases identical to TRBD1. This CDR3 is built from 18 residues. V trimming: 5 bases; J trimming: 2 bases; junction bases outside the gene matches: 14. CDR1 and CDR2 (germline): SEHNR, FQNEAQ (reference sequence). CDR3 amino acids: CASSLPPGTGENTGELFF. CDR3 DNA: TGTGCCAGCAGCCTCCCCCCCGGTACAGGGGAAAACACCGGGGAGCTGTTTTTT.